This record looks at one T cell receptor beta chain sequence and its context. This specimen belongs to a study of radiation and T cells in renal cell carcinoma. Repertoires were generated with immunoSEQ multiplex PCR, while TCRdb's copy carries only in-frame clones and drops some. The sample holds approximately 75,000 clones; 82% are singletons and the top ten take 5.8%. CDR1 is SGHTA and CDR2 is FQGTGA in the germline V gene. The junction had 7 bases not matched to a gene; V was cut back by 5 bases and J by 3 bases. This CDR3 is 15 amino acids long. Noted time point: blood 2 weeks post-SBRT. Treatment here: 15 Gy SBRT to primary tumor, nephrectomy 4 weeks later. Blood was sampled at baseline, 2 weeks and 4 weeks after SBRT.

This specimen consisted of blood, obtained from a patient whose treatment included radiotherapy and nephrectomy. The sequence was obtained from a man aged 55 to 69 with renal cell carcinoma. The genes are TRBV7-3 and TRBJ2-5, with 9 bases aligning to TRBD1. The CDR3 DNA reads as TGTGCCAGCAGCCGCACAGGGGGCGCGGAAGAGACCCAGTACTTC. This encodes CASSRTGGAEETQYF.